The 23 T cell receptor beta chains below come from one sample, sequenced in a study of metastatic and nonmetastatic thyroid tumors. Using MiXCR, TCRdb reanalyzed the PCR reads. This sample carries some 20,000 clones, just over 35% of them seen once, and the ten largest clones take approximately 29%. All patients reached thyroid surgery having received no treatment beforehand. Sequencing was carried out using tumor tissue. These receptors all come from a female donor with papillary thyroid cancer or a benign thyroid nodule (not recorded which). Some clones in this sample may be carry-over from other donors' samples.

This clone was seen a handful of times. The chain links TRBV10-3 to TRBJ2-1, with D tentatively TRBD1 (5 bases). V shed 0 bases and J shed 8 bases, with 11 bases lying between them. Germline assignment: CDR1 ENHRY and CDR2 SYGVKD. CDR3 length: 14 amino acids. CDR3 protein: CAISESAGIDEQFF. DNA of the CDR3: TGTGCCATCAGTGAGTCGGCAGGGATTGATGAGCAGTTCTTC.

This clone was counted between two and nine times. V and J are TRBV6-1 and TRBJ1-3; D is unclear. CDR3 length: 15 amino acids. Trimming stripped 6 bases from V and 2 bases from J, with 14 bases between. CDR1 and CDR2 from the germline V gene are MNHNS and SASEGT. The CDR3 bases are TGTGCCAGCAGCCCGGGGAGGGCCCCTGGAAACACCATATATTTT. Protein sequence: CASSPGRAPGNTIYF.

This clone was found once. An end of the junction does not agree with germline; a read error may underlie this. The chain combines TRBV20-1 with TRBJ1-5, with D tentatively TRBD1 (6 bases). CDR3 length: 12 residues. Germline V gene lookup returns CDR1 DFQATT and CDR2 SNEGSKA (reference sequence). The chain's CDR3 is CSASRGFQPLHF. DNA of the CDR3: TGCAGTGCTAGCAGGGGATTTCAGCCCCTGCATTTT.

This sequence joins TRBV28 and TRBJ2-2, with D perhaps TRBD2 (6 bases). The CDR3 extends over 21 amino acids. Germline CDR1 is MDHEN and CDR2 is SYDVKM. V lost 8 bases and J 0 bases, leaving 31 bases between the germline ends. The CDR3: CASQPGDAGMTAIANTGELFF. The CDR3 bases are TGTGCCAGCCAGCCAGGTGATGCGGGGATGACTGCGATCGCGAACACCGGGGAGCTGTTTTTT.

The V call is TRBV7-8, the J call TRBJ2-5, with D possibly TRBD1 on 6 matching bases. The CDR3 covers 16 residues. Germline CDR1 reads SGHVS; CDR2 reads FQNEAQ. Trimming took 2 bases from V and 2 from J, leaving 15 bases between them. DNA for the CDR3: TGTGCCAGCAGCTTAAACAGGGAGAGTCCACAAGAGACCCAGTACTTC. Its translation is CASSLNRESPQETQYF.

The gene calls are TRBV11-2 and TRBJ2-2; the match to TRBD1 covers 10 bases. Trimming cost V 5 bases and J 5 bases; bases outside gene matches: 2. Germline V gene lookup returns CDR1 SGHAT and CDR2 FQNNGV. This CDR3 is built from 14 residues. CDR3 nucleotide sequence: TGTGCCAGCAGCCGGGGACAGGGGACCGGGGAGCTGTTTTTT. Translated, it gives CASSRGQGTGELFF.

The CDR3 nucleotides read TGCAGTACAAGCGGGACAGTCAATTCACCCCTCCACTTT. Translated, it gives CSTSGTVNSPLHF. This chain uses TRBV20-1 with TRBJ1-6, with 7 nucleotides matching TRBD1. Looked up from germline, CDR1 is DFQATT and CDR2 is SNEGSKA (reference sequence). The CDR3 runs 13 residues. Unmatched junction bases numbered 8, after V lost 8 bases and J lost 7 bases.

There are a few counts of this clone. CDR3 region: CASSETSGTTDTQYF. The CDR3 nucleotides read TGTGCCAGCAGCGAGACTAGCGGGACCACAGATACGCAGTATTTT. The chain couples TRBV2 to TRBJ2-3; 11 bases map to TRBD2. The CDR3 is made up of 15 amino acids. Germline V gives CDR1 SNHLY, CDR2 FYNNEI. V was pared by 6 bases and J by 2 bases, with 4 bases of the junction left unmatched.

The rearrangement uses TRBV12-3 or TRBV12-4 and TRBJ2-5, with 8 bases that match TRBD2. This CDR3 contains 14 residues. Trimming took 5 bases from V and 3 from J; bases not matched to a gene: 5. The chain's CDR3 is CASSRGAGEETQYF. In nucleotides, the CDR3 is TGTGCCAGCAGTCGCGGAGCGGGGGAAGAGACCCAGTACTTC.

This clone has more than one count but fewer than ten. The chain uses TRBV6-2 or TRBV6-3 and TRBJ2-7; the match to TRBD1 covers 9 bases. The ends lost 8 bases at V and 4 bases at J; junction bases unmatched: 9. The germline V gene encodes CDR1 MNHEY and CDR2 SVGEGT. The CDR3 has 14 amino acids. The CDR3 nucleotides are TGTGCCAGCGGTCGCAGTGACAGGGGGTACGAGCAGTACTTC. It codes for CASGRSDRGYEQYF.

The rearrangement joins TRBV6-5 to TRBJ1-5; 10 nucleotides match TRBD1. The trim removed 4 bases at V and 2 bases at J, leaving 2 bases unmatched. Germline assignment: CDR1 MNHEY and CDR2 SVGAGI. The CDR3 loop spans 15 amino acids. The CDR3 loop is CASSSGTGGNQPQHF. The CDR3 coding sequence is TGTGCCAGCAGTTCCGGGACAGGGGGCAATCAGCCCCAGCATTTT.

The chain is built from TRBV5-1 and TRBJ1-4; D gene ambiguous. In germline, CDR1 is SGHRS, CDR2 YFSETQ. The CDR3 has 15 amino acids. Deletions cut 0 bases from V and 0 bases from J, with 6 bases between. CDR3 nucleotides: TGCGCCAGCAGCTTGGGAAGATCAACTAATGAAAAACTGTTTTTT. This gives the protein CASSLGRSTNEKLFF.

V and J are TRBV27 and TRBJ1-6; a weak D match, TRBD1 (5 bases). This CDR3 has 14 amino acids. With 3 bases removed from V and 5 bases from J, the gap between germline ends came to 8 bases. CDR1 MNHEY and CDR2 SMNVEV come from the germline V gene (reference sequence). CDR3 amino acids: CASSFNRNNSPLHF. CDR3 nucleotide sequence: TGTGCCAGCAGTTTTAACAGGAATAATTCACCCCTCCACTTT.

This clone was counted ten times or more. The chain couples TRBV28 to TRBJ2-7; 10 nucleotides match TRBD2. V shed 2 bases, J shed 3 bases, and the junction held 7 bases outside the gene matches. The CDR3 totals 16 residues. Germline values: CDR1 MDHEN, CDR2 SYDVKM. The CDR3 DNA is TGTGCCAGCAGTTTAGAGCTAGCGGGAGCAGACTACGAGCAGTACTTC. The encoded protein is CASSLELAGADYEQYF.

This clone appeared once. The chain is built from TRBV20-1 and TRBJ2-7; perhaps TRBD1 as D (6 bases). The V gene lost 6 bases and the J gene lost 4 bases, with 16 bases spanning the gap. From germline, CDR1 is DFQATT and CDR2 SNEGSKA (reference sequence). This CDR3 is built from 13 residues. This CDR3 reads CSAVLGAAYEQYF. The DNA for the CDR3 is TGCAGTGCGGTCTTGGGGGCGGCGTACGAGCAGTACTTC.

The chain joins TRBV28 to TRBJ1-2; the D gene is possibly TRBD1 (5 bases). The CDR3 contains 15 residues. V was pared by 4 bases and J by 8 bases, with 20 bases between. The germline CDR1 and CDR2 sequences are MDHEN and SYDVKM. The CDR3 loop is CASSWGGGVLGGYTF. The DNA for the CDR3 is TGTGCCAGCAGTTGGGGGGGAGGGGTTTTAGGAGGCTACACCTTC.

The V and J genes are TRBV5-1 and TRBJ1-2; TRBD1 might be the D (5 bases). The V and J ends lost 4 bases and 0 bases respectively, with 10 bases between them. CDR3 size: 14 residues. Germline V gene sequence: CDR1 SGHRS, CDR2 YFSETQ. CDR3 region: CASSPLTANYGYTF. As DNA, the CDR3 is TGCGCCAGCAGCCCCTTGACAGCTAACTATGGCTACACCTTC.

V gene TRBV6-2 or TRBV6-3 combines with J gene TRBJ1-4; D gene unclear. V lost 6 bases to trimming and J lost 8 bases, with 16 bases between them. The CDR3 runs 14 residues. Germline V gene lookup returns CDR1 MNHEY and CDR2 SVGEGT. The CDR3 DNA reads as TGTGCCAGCAGCCAAAGGGTGGGAAAGGAAAAACTGTTTTTT. As protein: CASSQRVGKEKLFF.

The J gene is TRBJ2-2, the V gene TRBV20-1; unclear D gene. Germline-derived CDR1 and CDR2 are DFQATT and SNEGSKA (reference sequence). Trimming left V 2 bases short and J 4 bases short, with 8 bases between. The CDR3 has 13 amino acids. The CDR3 reads CSARYRITGELFF. Written as DNA, the CDR3 is TGCAGTGCTAGATATCGGATCACCGGGGAGCTGTTTTTT.

The J gene is TRBJ2-1, the V gene TRBV6-1; 7 nucleotides match TRBD2. The CDR3 spans 15 residues. V lost 7 bases and J lost 9; bases outside the gene matches: 15. Germline CDR1 and CDR2: MNHNS and SASEGT. The CDR3 region is CASTNRGRAISEQFF. DNA for the CDR3: TGTGCCAGCACAAATAGAGGGAGGGCCATAAGTGAGCAGTTCTTC.

The rearrangement uses TRBV20-1 and TRBJ2-6; no reliable D call. CDR3 length: 14 amino acids. Trimming removed 6 bases from V and 0 bases from J, with 9 bases in between. Germline V CDR1 and CDR2: DFQATT, SNEGSKA (reference sequence). CDR3 nucleotides: TGCAGTGCCCCCGGCAGCTCTGGGGCCAACGTCCTGACTTTC. It specifies CSAPGSSGANVLTF.

The chain is built from TRBV6-6 and TRBJ1-1; D is unclear. Trimming cost V 2 bases and J 3 bases, with 10 bases left between them. Germline V gives CDR1 MNHNY, CDR2 SVGAGI (reference sequence). The CDR3 totals 14 residues. The CDR3 bases are TGTGCCAGCAGTTACAGTAGAGGCGACACTGAAGCTTTCTTT. Amino acid sequence: CASSYSRGDTEAFF.

The chain joins TRBV3-1 to TRBJ2-7; 13 bases are shared with TRBD2. Trimming at V came to 4 bases and at J to 4 bases, leaving 4 bases not matched to a gene. This CDR3 has 15 residues. Germline V CDR1 and CDR2: LGHDT, YNNKEL (reference sequence). CDR3 sequence (DNA): TGTGCCAGCAGCCGAGGACTAGCGGGGGTGTACGAGCAGTACTTC. Its translation is CASSRGLAGVYEQYF.